This T cell receptor (beta chain) appears in the sequencing data of a study of OX40 agonist ivuxolimab in advanced cancers. Profiled with immunoSEQ multiplex PCR; TCRdb holds only in-frame clones, not every one. The table has about 40,000 clones, around 87% seen once. Trimming cost V 5 bases and J 4 bases; bases outside gene matches: 11. Germline CDR1 LNHDA, CDR2 SQIVND (reference sequence). The CDR3 runs 16 residues. The TCR was taken from an adult with an advanced solid tumor such as melanoma, head and neck, liver or kidney cancer. The rearrangement links TRBV19 to TRBJ2-7, with TRBD2 identical over 10 bases. The material sequenced was CD4+ or CD8+ T cells sorted from blood, taken in a trial of the OX40 agonist ivuxolimab. CDR3 bases: TGTGCCAGTAGTTTACAAACTAGCGGGACCCAATACGAGCAGTACTTC. This sequence encodes CASSLQTSGTQYEQYF.